This T cell receptor (beta chain) is from a study of T cells in localized non-small cell lung cancer. The repertoire was sequenced with immunoSEQ multiplex PCR; TCRdb's copy has only in-frame clones and lacks some. The sample consists of 2,000 to 3,000 clones, 25% of them appearing once. In regard to this clone: The antigen remains unidentified. At one end the junction does not follow the germline gene, possibly because of a read error.

Germline assignment: CDR1 SGHDN and CDR2 FVKESK. This CDR3 is 14 amino acids long. Study observations and caveats: A denser population of T cells in blood accompanied longer overall survival. A median around 57 of the top 100 tumor clones appeared in adjacent lung. Clonality peaked in uninvolved adjacent lung rather than tumor.

The chain employs TRBV14 and TRBJ1-1; D possibly corresponds to TRBD1 (6 bases). The source material was normal lung tissue next to the tumor, sampled before any cancer treatment. This receptor was obtained from a man aged 40 to 70 with stage II lung adenocarcinoma. DNA for the CDR3: TGTGCCAGCAGCGACACAGGGTTGAACGCTGAAGCTTTCTTT. Translating it yields CASSDTGLNAEAFF.